Presented here are 14 T cell receptor beta chains from one specimen sequenced in a study of OX40 agonist ivuxolimab in advanced cancers. Clones were sequenced by immunoSEQ multiplex PCR, and TCRdb holds only the in-frame ones, with some missing. The sample has 40,000 to 55,000 clones, roughly 85% seen once. This sample comprised CD4+ or CD8+ T cells sorted from blood, obtained in a trial of the OX40 agonist ivuxolimab. The source of these receptors is an adult with an advanced solid tumor such as melanoma, head and neck, liver or kidney cancer.

The rearrangement joins TRBV7-2 to TRBJ1-6, with TRBD1 matching 7 bases. With V trimmed by 5 bases and J by 13 bases, 8 bases remained unmatched. The length of the CDR3 is 13 residues. Germline CDR1 reads SGHTA; CDR2 reads FQGNSA. The CDR3 is CASSAGTVAPLHF. CDR3 in DNA: TGTGCCAGCAGCGCCGGGACAGTAGCCCCCCTCCACTTT.

This sequence joins TRBV5-1 and TRBJ2-1, with D hard to call. CDR1 and CDR2 (germline): SGHRS, YFSETQ. There are 14 residues in the CDR3. Trimming left V 1 base short and J 6 bases short, with 11 bases between. CDR3 sequence: CASSLPVEVNEQFF. The CDR3 nucleotides read TGCGCCAGCAGCTTGCCCGTGGAAGTCAATGAGCAGTTCTTC.

This clone was seen only once. V usage is TRBV25-1 and J usage is TRBJ2-2; D is unclear. The V gene lost 7 bases and the J gene lost 0 bases, with 6 bases spanning the gap. Germline V lookup: CDR1 MGHDK, CDR2 SYGVNS. This CDR3 is built from 13 residues. DNA of the CDR3: TGTGCCAGCAAAACTGCGAACACCGGGGAGCTGTTTTTT. Protein: CASKTANTGELFF.

The V and J genes are TRBV18 and TRBJ1-1; no firm D call. Trimming left V 2 bases short and J 1 base short, with 2 bases between. CDR3 size: 12 residues. Germline V gene sequence: CDR1 KGHSH, CDR2 LQKENI. CDR3 bases: TGTGCCAGCTCACCAGCGAACACTGAAGCTTTCTTT. Translating gives CASSPANTEAFF.

The chain recombines TRBV18 with TRBJ2-5; no definite D call. Per germline, CDR1 KGHSH and CDR2 LQKENI. The length of the CDR3 is 12 residues. V dropped 3 bases and J dropped 3 bases, with 5 bases sitting between them. The CDR3 spells CASSPSEETQYF. The CDR3 DNA reads TGTGCCAGCTCACCCTCGGAAGAGACCCAGTACTTC. The full variable domain, completed using reference TRBV18 and TRBJ2-5, is NAGVMQNPRHLVRRRGQEARLRCSPMKGHSHVYWYRQLPEEGLKFMVYLQKENIIDESGMPKERFSAEFPKEGPSILRIQQVVRGDSAAYFCASSPSEETQYFGPGTRLLVL.

The rearrangement uses TRBV6-5 and TRBJ2-2; TRBD1 agrees at 7 bases. Unmatched junction bases numbered 2, after V lost 6 bases and J lost 1 base. CDR3 length: 14 amino acids. The germline V gene encodes CDR1 MNHEY and CDR2 SVGAGI. The DNA of the CDR3 is TGTGCCAGCAGGAGGACAGGGAACACCGGGGAGCTGTTTTTT. It yields the protein CASRRTGNTGELFF.

The chain combines TRBV14 with TRBJ2-5; 8 nucleotides line up with TRBD2. Trimming cost V 0 bases and J 2 bases; bases outside gene matches: 8. This CDR3 region has 17 residues. CDR1 is SGHDN and CDR2 is FVKESK in the germline V gene. The CDR3 bases are TGTGCCAGCAGCCAAGATCGGGCTAGCGGGCGTCAAGAGACCCAGTACTTC. Translating it yields CASSQDRASGRQETQYF. Full variable domain (missing parts from reference TRBV14 and TRBJ2-5): EAGVTQFPSHSVIEKGQTVTLRCDPISGHDNLYWYRRVMGKEIKFLLHFVKESKQDESGMPNNRFLAERTGGTYSTLKVQPAELEDSGVYFCASSQDRASGRQETQYFGPGTRLLVL.

The genes are TRBV7-9 and TRBJ1-2; D is undetermined. Germline CDR1 is SEHNR and CDR2 is FQNEAQ (reference sequence). V was shortened by 11 bases and J by 6 bases, with 19 bases between the two germline ends. The CDR3 totals 13 residues. The CDR3 region has the DNA TGTGCCGGGCTTCAAAGGGAGGCCAATGGCTACACCTTC. It is translated as CAGLQREANGYTF.

This clone was picked up a small number of times. The chain carries TRBV19 and TRBJ1-2; perhaps TRBD1 as D (6 bases). CDR3 length equals 15 residues. The ends were cut back, 3 bases at V and 4 bases at J, with 15 bases in the middle. The germline gives CDR1 LNHDA, CDR2 SQIVND (reference sequence). The CDR3 bases are TGTGCCAGTAGTATTCTTTCAGGGGATGGCTATGGCTACACCTTC. This encodes CASSILSGDGYGYTF.

V gene TRBV7-3 combines with J gene TRBJ1-4, with 12 bases aligning to TRBD1. The germline V gene has CDR1 SGHTA and CDR2 FQGTGA. J gave up 7 bases and V 3 bases, and 0 bases lay outside the gene matches. This CDR3 has 14 residues. The CDR3 region is CASSLGQGAEKLFF. The CDR3 nucleotides read TGTGCCAGCAGCTTGGGACAGGGGGCTGAAAAACTGTTTTTT.

The rearrangement joins TRBV5-6 to TRBJ2-4, with D tentatively TRBD1 (6 bases). Trimming left V 0 bases short and J 4 bases short, with 14 bases between. The germline CDR1 and CDR2 sequences are SGHDT and YYEEEE. The CDR3 spans 16 residues. CDR3 protein: CASSLAVTGTKNIQYF. CDR3 DNA: TGTGCCAGCAGCTTGGCCGTGACGGGGACAAAAAACATTCAGTACTTC.

The V and J genes are TRBV7-2 and TRBJ2-7; D is ambiguous. This CDR3 has 14 residues. The germline gives CDR1 SGHTA, CDR2 FQGNSA. Trimming stripped 0 bases from V and 5 bases from J, with 11 bases between. The CDR3 bases are TGTGCCAGCAGCTTAGCGGGGAACCGTGACGAGCAGTACTTC. This translates into CASSLAGNRDEQYF.

The chain is built from TRBV7-9 and TRBJ1-3; D remains unclear. The CDR3 runs 15 residues. The V gene lost 3 bases and the J gene lost 2 bases, with 11 bases spanning the gap. CDR1 and CDR2 (germline): SEHNR, FQNEAQ (reference sequence). Here the CDR3 reads CASSFEGLTGNTIYF. The CDR3 DNA sequence: TGTGCCAGCAGCTTTGAGGGTTTAACTGGAAACACCATATATTTT.

This clone was observed a single time. The V and J genes are TRBV7-9 and TRBJ2-3, with D tentatively TRBD2 (5 bases). Germline V gives CDR1 SEHNR, CDR2 FQNEAQ (reference sequence). V lost 8 bases to trimming and J lost 1 base, with 19 bases between them. This CDR3 contains 16 residues. The CDR3 loop reads CASPPSLGAGTDTQYF. CDR3 DNA: TGTGCCAGCCCCCCCTCCCTGGGAGCGGGCACAGATACGCAGTATTTT.